This T cell receptor (beta chain) was retrieved from a study of monozygotic twins with inflammatory bowel disease. This CDR3 comprises 14 residues. Germline CDR1 is DFQATT and CDR2 is SNEGSKA (reference sequence). No DNA is given; TCRdb re-called the 5' RACE reads and lists each CDR3 protein once. The table for this sample gives just over 300,000 distinct CDR3 sequences. Sample: blood. The gene calls are TRBV20-1 and TRBJ1-2; lacking DNA, the TRBD1 call made by TCRdb goes unchecked. The sequence was obtained from a human donor with ulcerative colitis or Crohn's disease, or a healthy co-twin of an affected twin (not recorded which). CDR3 protein: CSAERDRVRSGYTF.